This T cell receptor beta chain originates from a study of T-cell reconstitution after alpha-beta-depleted transplantation in children. Study-wide points: Recipient T cells and thymic progenitors that survived were the source of the high TCRbeta diversity seen at day 60 in some patients. T cells produced anew were the main source of T-cell counts and diversity one year after transplant. Roughly two months post-transplant, alpha-beta T cells reportedly originated from several hundred graft clones that had expanded.

As for this clonotype: No antigen is known for it.

Preparing the TCRbeta library involved the use of unique molecular identifiers. MiXCR, run by TCRdb on the PCR reads, gives a single entry per CDR3 protein. The sample consists of about 200,000 distinct CDR3 sequences, around 7% of them appearing once. The CDR3 totals 15 residues. Germline loops: CDR1 ENHRY, CDR2 SYGVKD. V gave up 10 bases and J gave up 2 bases; unmatched junction bases: 13. The sample was PBMCs, taken before TCRalphabeta/CD19-depleted stem cell transplant. The chain uses TRBV10-3 and TRBJ2-7; 8 bases are shared with TRBD1. This receptor was taken from a boy younger than 10 with acute lymphoblastic leukemia, due to receive a stem cell transplant. CDR3 nucleotides: TGTGCCAGTGGGAGGACCGGGACAGGCGCCTACGAGCAGTACTTC. As protein: CASGRTGTGAYEQYF.